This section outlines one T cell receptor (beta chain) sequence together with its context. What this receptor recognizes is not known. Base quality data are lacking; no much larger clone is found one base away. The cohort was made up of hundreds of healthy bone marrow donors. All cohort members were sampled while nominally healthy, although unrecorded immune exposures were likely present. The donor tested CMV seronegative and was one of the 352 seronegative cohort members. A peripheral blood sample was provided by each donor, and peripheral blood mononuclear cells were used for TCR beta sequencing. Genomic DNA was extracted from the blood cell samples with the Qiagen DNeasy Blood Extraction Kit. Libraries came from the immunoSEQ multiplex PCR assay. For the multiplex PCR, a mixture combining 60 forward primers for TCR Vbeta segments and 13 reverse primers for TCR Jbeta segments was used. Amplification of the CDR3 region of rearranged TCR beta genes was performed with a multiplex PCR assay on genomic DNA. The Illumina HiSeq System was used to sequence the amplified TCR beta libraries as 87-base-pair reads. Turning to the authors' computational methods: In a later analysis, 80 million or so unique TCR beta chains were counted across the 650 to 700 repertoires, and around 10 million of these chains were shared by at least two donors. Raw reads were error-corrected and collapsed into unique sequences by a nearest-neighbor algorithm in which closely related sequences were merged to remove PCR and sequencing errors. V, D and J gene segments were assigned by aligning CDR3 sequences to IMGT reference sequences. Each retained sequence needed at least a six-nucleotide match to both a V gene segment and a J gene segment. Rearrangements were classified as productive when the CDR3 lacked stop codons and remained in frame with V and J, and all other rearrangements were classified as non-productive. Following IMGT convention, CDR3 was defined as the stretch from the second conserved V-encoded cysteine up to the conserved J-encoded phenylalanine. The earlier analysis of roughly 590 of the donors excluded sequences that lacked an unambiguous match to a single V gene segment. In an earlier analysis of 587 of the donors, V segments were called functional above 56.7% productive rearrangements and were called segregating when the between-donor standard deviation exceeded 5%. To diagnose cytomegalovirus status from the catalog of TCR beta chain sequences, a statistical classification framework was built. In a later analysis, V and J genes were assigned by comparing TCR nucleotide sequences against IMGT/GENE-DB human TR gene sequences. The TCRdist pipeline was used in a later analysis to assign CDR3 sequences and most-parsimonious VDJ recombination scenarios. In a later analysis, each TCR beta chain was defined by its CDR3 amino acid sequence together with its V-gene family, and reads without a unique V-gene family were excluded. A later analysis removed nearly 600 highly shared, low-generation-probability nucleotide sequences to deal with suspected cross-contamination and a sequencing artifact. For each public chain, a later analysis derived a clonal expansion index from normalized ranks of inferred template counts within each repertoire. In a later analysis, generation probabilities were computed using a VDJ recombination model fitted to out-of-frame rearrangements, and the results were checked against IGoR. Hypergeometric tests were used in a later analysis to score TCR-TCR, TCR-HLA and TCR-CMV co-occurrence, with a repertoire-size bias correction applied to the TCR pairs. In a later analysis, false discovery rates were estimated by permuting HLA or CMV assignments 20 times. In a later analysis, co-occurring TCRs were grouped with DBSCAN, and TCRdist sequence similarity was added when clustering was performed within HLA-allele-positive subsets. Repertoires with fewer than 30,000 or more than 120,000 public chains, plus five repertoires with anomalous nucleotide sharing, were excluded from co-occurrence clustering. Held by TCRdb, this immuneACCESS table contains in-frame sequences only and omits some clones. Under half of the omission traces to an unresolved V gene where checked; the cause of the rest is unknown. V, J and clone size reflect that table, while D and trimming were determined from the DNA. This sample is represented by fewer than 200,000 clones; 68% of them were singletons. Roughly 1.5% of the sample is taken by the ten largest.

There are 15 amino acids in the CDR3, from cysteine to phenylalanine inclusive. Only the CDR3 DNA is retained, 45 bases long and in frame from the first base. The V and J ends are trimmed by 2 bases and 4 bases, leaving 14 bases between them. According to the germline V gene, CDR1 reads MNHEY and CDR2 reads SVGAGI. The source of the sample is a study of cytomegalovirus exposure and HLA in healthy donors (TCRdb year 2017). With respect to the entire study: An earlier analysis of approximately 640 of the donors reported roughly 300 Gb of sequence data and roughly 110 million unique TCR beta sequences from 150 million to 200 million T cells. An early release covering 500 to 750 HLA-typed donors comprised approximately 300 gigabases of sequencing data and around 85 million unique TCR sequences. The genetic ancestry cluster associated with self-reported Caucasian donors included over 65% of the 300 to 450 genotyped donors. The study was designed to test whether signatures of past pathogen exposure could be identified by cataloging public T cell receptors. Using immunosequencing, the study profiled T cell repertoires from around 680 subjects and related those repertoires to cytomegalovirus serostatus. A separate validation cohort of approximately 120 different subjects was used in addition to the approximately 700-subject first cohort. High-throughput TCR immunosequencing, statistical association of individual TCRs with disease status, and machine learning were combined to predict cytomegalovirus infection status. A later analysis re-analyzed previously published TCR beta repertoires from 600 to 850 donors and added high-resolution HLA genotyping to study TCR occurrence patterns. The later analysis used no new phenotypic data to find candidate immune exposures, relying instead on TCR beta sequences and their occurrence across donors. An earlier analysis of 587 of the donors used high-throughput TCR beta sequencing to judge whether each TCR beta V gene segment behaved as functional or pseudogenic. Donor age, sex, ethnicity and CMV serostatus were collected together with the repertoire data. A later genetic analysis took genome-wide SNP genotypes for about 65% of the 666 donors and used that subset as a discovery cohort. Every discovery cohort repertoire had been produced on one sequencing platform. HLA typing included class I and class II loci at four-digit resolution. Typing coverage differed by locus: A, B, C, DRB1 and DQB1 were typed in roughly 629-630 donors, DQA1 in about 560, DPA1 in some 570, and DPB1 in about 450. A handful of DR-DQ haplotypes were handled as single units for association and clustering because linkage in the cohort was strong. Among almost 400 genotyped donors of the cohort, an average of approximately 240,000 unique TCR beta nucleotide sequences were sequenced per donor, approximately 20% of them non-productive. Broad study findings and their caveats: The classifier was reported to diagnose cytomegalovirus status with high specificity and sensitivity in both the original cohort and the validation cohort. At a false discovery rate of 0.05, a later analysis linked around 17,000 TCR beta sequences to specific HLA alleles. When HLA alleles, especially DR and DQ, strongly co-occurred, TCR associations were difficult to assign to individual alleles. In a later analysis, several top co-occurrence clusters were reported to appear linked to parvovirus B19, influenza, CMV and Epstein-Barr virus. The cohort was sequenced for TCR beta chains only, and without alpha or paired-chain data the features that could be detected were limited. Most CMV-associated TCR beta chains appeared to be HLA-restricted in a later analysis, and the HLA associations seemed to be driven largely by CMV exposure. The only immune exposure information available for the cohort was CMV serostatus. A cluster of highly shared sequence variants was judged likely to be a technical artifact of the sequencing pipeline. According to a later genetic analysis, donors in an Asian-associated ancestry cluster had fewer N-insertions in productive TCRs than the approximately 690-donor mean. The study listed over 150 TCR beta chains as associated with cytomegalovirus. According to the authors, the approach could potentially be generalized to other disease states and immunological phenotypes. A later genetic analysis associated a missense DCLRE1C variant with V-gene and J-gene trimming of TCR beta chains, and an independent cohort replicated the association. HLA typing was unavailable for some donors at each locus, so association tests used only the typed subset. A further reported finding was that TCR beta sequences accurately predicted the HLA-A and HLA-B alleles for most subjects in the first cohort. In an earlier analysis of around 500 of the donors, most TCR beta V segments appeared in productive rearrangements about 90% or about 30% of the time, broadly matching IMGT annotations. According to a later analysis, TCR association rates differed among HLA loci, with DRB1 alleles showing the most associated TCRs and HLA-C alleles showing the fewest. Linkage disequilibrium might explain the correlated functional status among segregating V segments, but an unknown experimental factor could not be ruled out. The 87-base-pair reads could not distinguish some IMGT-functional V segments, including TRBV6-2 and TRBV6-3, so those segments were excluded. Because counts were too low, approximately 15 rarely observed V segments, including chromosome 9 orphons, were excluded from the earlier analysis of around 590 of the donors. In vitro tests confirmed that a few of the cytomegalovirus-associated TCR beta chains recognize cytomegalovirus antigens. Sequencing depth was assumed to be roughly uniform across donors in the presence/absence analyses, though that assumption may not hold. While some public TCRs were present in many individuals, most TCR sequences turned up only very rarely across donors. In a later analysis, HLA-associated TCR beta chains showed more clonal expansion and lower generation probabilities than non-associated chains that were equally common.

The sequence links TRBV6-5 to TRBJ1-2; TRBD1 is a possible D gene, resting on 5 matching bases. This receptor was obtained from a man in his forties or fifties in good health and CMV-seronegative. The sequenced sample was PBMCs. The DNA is TGTGCCAGCAGTTACGGGGGAGGAAACTTCTATGGCTACACCTTC. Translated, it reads CASSYGGGNFYGYTF.